This T cell receptor (beta chain) was identified in a study of blood T cell repertoires in COVID-19. Overall study: There were acute and convalescent COVID-19 samples, and they came from the United States, Italy and Spain.

Only in-frame clones appear in the TCRdb table, and some are missing; sequencing was by immunoSEQ multiplex PCR. Among over 140,000 clones listed, 75% to 80% were seen once. This clone was seen a handful of times. The TCR comes from a woman in her fifties or sixties who had recovered from COVID-19. Sequencing input: PBMCs or T cells enriched from blood (not recorded which).

The CDR3 DNA follows: TGCAGCGTTGAAGATCAGGGTTATGAGCAGTTCTTC. As protein: CSVEDQGYEQFF. This chain uses TRBV29-1 with TRBJ2-1; D possibly corresponds to TRBD1 (5 bases). Germline CDR1 reads SQVTM; CDR2 reads ANQGSEA. The CDR3 length is 12 residues. V was trimmed by 0 bases and J by 8 bases, leaving 8 bases between them.